One sample yielded the 30 T cell receptor beta chains listed below, sequenced in a study of T cells in Graves' hyperthyroidism and ophthalmopathy. Researchers amplified the TCR beta CDR3 regions from RNA transcripts. In the first-round RT-PCR of the TCR CDR3, the HTBI primer set was used. Each CDR3 protein gets one entry after TCRdb re-called the multiplex PCR reads with MiXCR. The table includes hundreds of thousands of distinct CDR3 sequences, just under 20% detected once. The specimen sequenced was blood. The receptors come from a man aged 35-49 years with Graves' ophthalmopathy.

This clonotype was seen more than once but under ten times. The chain carries TRBV12-5 and TRBJ2-1; TRBD2 might be the D (5 bases). V dropped 7 bases and J dropped 8 bases, with 18 bases sitting between them. Germline V gives CDR1 LGHNT, CDR2 FRNRAP. The CDR3 totals 14 residues. The CDR3 protein is CASASRVLRDEQFF. CDR3 DNA sequence: TGTGCTAGTGCCTCGAGGGTTTTGAGGGATGAGCAGTTCTTC.

This clonotype was observed at least ten times. This chain joins TRBV28 and TRBJ2-7; D is possibly TRBD1 (6 bases). The V gene lost 5 bases and the J gene lost 4 bases, with 15 bases spanning the gap. CDR1 and CDR2 (germline): MDHEN, SYDVKM. The CDR3 totals 14 residues. In DNA form, the CDR3 reads TGTGCCAGCAGTAAACCCGGGACAAATTACGAGCAGTACTTC. It is translated as CASSKPGTNYEQYF.

The chain links TRBV7-3 to TRBJ1-1; 7 nucleotides align to TRBD1. V lost 6 bases to trimming and J lost 3 bases; unmatched junction nucleotides: 10. In germline, CDR1 is SGHTA, CDR2 FQGTGA. This CDR3 is built from 15 residues. The CDR3 nucleotides read TGTGCCAGCAGTGTCCAAGGGGGCCAAGACACTGAAGCTTTCTTT. It is translated as CASSVQGGQDTEAFF.

The chain combines TRBV4-2 with TRBJ1-2, with D tentatively TRBD1 (5 bases). The CDR3 is 13 residues long. CDR1 and CDR2 (germline): LGHNA, YNFKEQ. Trimming pared 4 bases from V and 7 bases from J, leaving 13 bases between. The CDR3, as DNA: TGTGCCAGCAGCCCAGGGCTGGACGGTGGCTACACCTTC. Its translation is CASSPGLDGGYTF.

Only a few counts were recorded for this clonotype. This rearrangement joins TRBV20-1 to TRBJ1-2; no definite D call. Germline V gene data show CDR1 as DFQATT and CDR2 as SNEGSKA (reference sequence). This CDR3 contains 11 residues. The V gene lost 0 bases and the J gene lost 8 bases, with 7 bases spanning the gap. As DNA, the CDR3 is TGCAGTGCTAGAGAGGACGGCGGCTACACCTTC. Translated, it gives CSAREDGGYTF.

This clonotype was found a few times. A read error may account for a junction end that differs from germline. The CDR3 nucleotides read TGTGCGGGTGCGGACGATTCCTACGAGCAGTACTTC. Residues: CAGADDSYEQYF. The V and J genes are TRBV20-1 and TRBJ2-7; D is possibly TRBD2 (5 bases). From germline, CDR1 is DFQATT and CDR2 SNEGSKA (reference sequence). The CDR3 sequence is 12 residues long.

There are many counts of this clonotype. V gene TRBV20-1 combines with J gene TRBJ1-1, with a possible D match to TRBD1 (5 bases). CDR1 is DFQATT and CDR2 is SNEGSKA in the germline V gene (reference sequence). V was cut by 8 bases and J by 2 bases, with 18 bases left in between. The CDR3 runs to 14 residues. The CDR3 loop is CSLTADTSNTEAFF. CDR3 DNA: TGCAGTCTTACCGCGGACACAAGCAACACTGAAGCTTTCTTT.

This clonotype was counted once. The chain uses TRBV5-1 and TRBJ2-5; unclear D gene. CDR1 and CDR2 (germline): SGHRS, YFSETQ. V lost 6 bases, J lost 4 bases, and 13 bases lay in between. The CDR3 covers 13 residues. The CDR3 region has the DNA TGCGCCAGCACCAGGCTTAGAGGAGAGACCCAGTACTTC. It specifies CASTRLRGETQYF.

Many counts were recorded for this clonotype. The chain uses TRBV2 and TRBJ1-2; unclear D gene. V was shortened by 3 bases and J by 3 bases, with 8 bases between the two germline ends. The CDR3 is 13 residues long. CDR1 and CDR2 from the germline V gene are SNHLY and FYNNEI. This CDR3 reads CASSDNGYYGYTF. CDR3 DNA: TGTGCCAGCAGTGATAATGGCTACTATGGCTACACCTTC.

As for this clonotype: A much larger clone lies a single base off, so this may be a read error. CDR3 DNA: TGTGCCAGCAGTTTACGTCAGTCATCCTACGGGCAGTACTTC. Its protein is CASSLRQSSYGQYF. The chain recombines TRBV27 with TRBJ2-7; D not certain. The CDR3 is made up of 14 amino acids. CDR1 is MNHEY, CDR2 SMNVEV, per germline (reference sequence).

This clonotype occurred many times. The chain carries TRBV20-1 and TRBJ2-3, with TRBD2 matching over 7 bases. V lost 3 bases to trimming and J lost 5 bases; unmatched junction nucleotides: 11. CDR1 is DFQATT, CDR2 SNEGSKA, per germline (reference sequence). The CDR3 covers 15 residues. Here the CDR3 reads CSASYQAREGDTQYF. CDR3 bases: TGCAGTGCTAGCTACCAGGCGAGGGAGGGAGATACGCAGTATTTT.

The rearrangement links TRBV13 to TRBJ2-7, with D maybe TRBD2 (6 bases). CDR3 length equals 15 residues. CDR1 and CDR2 (germline): PRHDT, FYEKMQ (reference sequence). V shed 2 bases and J shed 3 bases, with 14 bases lying between them. The CDR3 nucleotides are TGTGCCAGCAGCTTACAAGGGGACTGGGACTACGAGCAGTACTTC. Its translation: CASSLQGDWDYEQYF.

In its sample, this clonotype was seen a few times. The V gene is TRBV5-6, the J gene TRBJ1-5; D gene uncertain. The V end lost 3 bases, the J end lost 10 bases, and 23 bases lay between the germline ends. In germline, CDR1 is SGHDT, CDR2 YYEEEE. This CDR3 is built from 16 residues. This CDR3 is CASSSWNPTRRDPQHF. The CDR3 DNA is TGTGCCAGCAGCTCCTGGAACCCAACAAGAAGAGATCCCCAGCATTTT. Complete variable domain (other parts from reference TRBV5-6 and TRBJ1-5): DAGVTQSPTHLIKTRGQQVTLRCSPKSGHDTVSWYQQALGQGPQFIFQYYEEEERQRGNFPDRFSGHQFPNYSSELNVNALLLGDSALYLCASSSWNPTRRDPQHFGDGTRLSIL.

The genes are TRBV19 and TRBJ2-7; D ambiguous. This CDR3 is built from 16 residues. CDR1 and CDR2 (germline): LNHDA, SQIVND (reference sequence). The V gene lost 8 bases and the J gene lost 1 base, with 21 bases spanning the gap. The CDR3 spells CASARRGGLSSYEQYF. CDR3 coding DNA: TGTGCCAGTGCTCGCCGAGGTGGTCTCTCTTCCTACGAGCAGTACTTC.

The V call is TRBV11-2, the J call TRBJ2-3; 14 bases agree with TRBD2. V shed 8 bases and J 6 bases; nucleotides not matched to a gene: 19. In germline, CDR1 is SGHAT, CDR2 FQNNGV. The CDR3 contains 19 residues. CDR3 protein: CASGYPPTGTSGSPDTQYF. The CDR3 nucleotides are TGTGCCAGCGGATACCCCCCTACCGGGACTAGCGGGAGTCCCGATACGCAGTATTTT.

This clonotype was observed many times. This sequence joins TRBV30 and TRBJ1-5; D might be TRBD1 (6 bases). The V end was cut by 2 bases, the J end by 5 bases, with 10 bases between. In germline, CDR1 is GTSNPN, CDR2 SVGIG (reference sequence). The CDR3 contains 13 residues. The CDR3 bases are TGTGCCTGGAGTAGACAGGACGATCAGCCCCAGCATTTT. Translated: CAWSRQDDQPQHF. Looking up the rest from reference TRBV30 and TRBJ1-5 gives the full variable domain: SQTIHQWPATLVQPVGSPLSLECTVEGTSNPNLYWYRQAAGRGLQLLFYSVGIGQISSEVPQNLSASRPQDRQFILSSKKLLLSDSGFYLCAWSRQDDQPQHFGDGTRLSIL.

This clonotype was observed a few times. V is TRBV5-5 and J is TRBJ2-3; 8 positions match TRBD2. Unmatched junction bases numbered 7, after V lost 2 bases and J lost 2 bases. CDR1 is SGHKS, CDR2 YYEKEE, per germline (reference sequence). The CDR3 totals 16 residues. This CDR3 is CASSFRAGDLTDTQYF. The CDR3 nucleotides read TGTGCCAGCAGCTTCCGAGCGGGAGATCTCACAGATACGCAGTATTTT.

This clonotype has just a few counts. The V gene is TRBV3-1, the J gene TRBJ1-1; unclear D gene. Germline CDR1 LGHDT, CDR2 YNNKEL (reference sequence). The CDR3 covers 15 residues. V was trimmed by 0 bases and J by 0 bases, leaving 8 bases between them. CDR3 in DNA: TGTGCCAGCAGCCAAGATGGAAATTTGAACACTGAAGCTTTCTTT. Protein sequence: CASSQDGNLNTEAFF. Filled out from reference TRBV3-1 and TRBJ1-1, the complete variable domain reads DTAVSQTPKYLVTQMGNDKSIKCEQNLGHDTMYWYKQDSKKFLKIMFSYNNKELIINETVPNRFSPKSPDKAHLNLHINSLELGDSAVYFCASSQDGNLNTEAFFGQGTRLTVV.

The gene calls are TRBV20-1 and TRBJ2-1; TRBD2 aligns across 10 bases. CDR1 and CDR2 (germline): DFQATT, SNEGSKA (reference sequence). There are 13 residues in the CDR3. The V segment lost 3 bases and the J segment 9 bases; nucleotides outside the gene matches: 5. The CDR3 region is CSASRTSGGEQFF. The CDR3 DNA reads TGCAGTGCTAGTCGGACTAGCGGAGGTGAGCAGTTCTTC.

J is TRBJ2-3 and V is TRBV20-1; D is ambiguous. The CDR3 loop spans 11 amino acids. Germline-derived CDR1 and CDR2 are DFQATT and SNEGSKA (reference sequence). Between the trimmed V and J ends, which lost 0 bases and 7 bases, there was a span of 5 bases. Here the CDR3 DNA reads TGCAGTGCTAGAGACACCAATACGCAGTATTTT. The encoded protein is CSARDTNTQYF.

This rearrangement joins TRBV20-1 to TRBJ1-4; 8 positions agree with TRBD1. The length of the CDR3 is 16 residues. Germline CDR1 DFQATT, CDR2 SNEGSKA (reference sequence). The V gene end was trimmed by 2 bases and the J gene end by 6 bases; junction bases not matched to a gene: 11. The CDR3 here is CSARSTPGTGYEKLFF. The DNA of the CDR3 is TGCAGTGCTAGATCAACACCCGGGACAGGCTATGAAAAACTGTTTTTT.

The sample holds many counts of this clonotype. V gene TRBV7-8 combines with J gene TRBJ2-3; unclear D gene. Germline values: CDR1 SGHVS, CDR2 FQNEAQ. This CDR3 has 15 amino acids. V dropped 4 bases and J dropped 0 bases, with 11 bases sitting between them. The CDR3 sequence is CASSSFPRSTDTQYF. CDR3 nucleotide sequence: TGTGCCAGCAGCTCTTTCCCCAGGAGCACAGATACGCAGTATTTT.

The chain employs TRBV29-1 and TRBJ2-7, with TRBD1 identical over 7 bases. V lost 5 bases and J lost 1; bases outside the gene matches: 11. Germline assignment: CDR1 SQVTM and CDR2 ANQGSEA. The CDR3 sequence is 15 residues long. The CDR3 DNA reads TGCAGCGTTAGGACCCGGGACAGTTTATCCTACGAGCAGTACTTC. Protein product: CSVRTRDSLSYEQYF.

The J gene is TRBJ1-6, the V gene TRBV9, with TRBD1 identical over 8 bases. The CDR3 spans 16 residues. With 3 bases clipped from V and 7 bases from J, the junction kept 9 bases outside the gene matches. Germline loops: CDR1 SGDLS, CDR2 YYNGEE. The chain's CDR3 is CASSGSGGSGNSPLHF. The CDR3 DNA reads TGTGCCAGCAGCGGGTCAGGGGGCTCTGGGAATTCACCCCTCCACTTT.

CDR3 loop: CASSKTMNTEAFF. The CDR3 coding sequence is TGTGCCAGCAGTAAAACCATGAACACTGAAGCTTTCTTT. This rearrangement joins TRBV6-1 to TRBJ1-1; no clear D. There are 13 residues in the CDR3. The germline gives CDR1 MNHNS, CDR2 SASEGT. V lost 5 bases and J 0 bases, leaving 7 bases between the germline ends.

The chain has TRBV5-1 and TRBJ2-1; D not certain. The CDR3 spans 13 residues. V shed 0 bases and J shed 5 bases, with 6 bases lying between them. Per the germline V gene, CDR1 is SGHRS and CDR2 is YFSETQ. The CDR3: CASSLERNNEQFF. The CDR3 DNA is TGCGCCAGCAGCTTGGAACGGAACAATGAGCAGTTCTTC.

Worth noting for this clonotype: Its ends do not fully match the called genes, so a read error is possible. The chain links TRBV5-1 to TRBJ1-2; no reliable D call. The CDR3 runs 12 residues. Germline lookup yields CDR1 SGHRS and CDR2 YFSETQ. As DNA, the CDR3 is TGCACCAGCACCGAGGATCTGGGTAGTGGGACCTTC. Translating gives CTSTEDLGSGTF.

This clonotype was seen once. The germline gene is not matched at one end of the junction; a read error may be the cause. This rearrangement joins TRBV5-1 to TRBJ2-1, with 9 bases that match TRBD2. Germline CDR1 SGHRS, CDR2 YFSETQ. The CDR3 extends over 16 amino acids. The CDR3 nucleotides read TGTGCCAGCAGCTCGGCGAGTAGCGGGAGAGGGCATGAGCAGTTCTTC. This translates into CASSSASSGRGHEQFF.

The rearrangement links TRBV6-1 to TRBJ2-7; D gene ambiguous. The germline V and J ends were trimmed by 5 bases and 6 bases, with 14 bases remaining between them. Germline loops: CDR1 MNHNS, CDR2 SASEGT. The CDR3 sequence is 13 residues long. CDR3 nucleotide sequence: TGTGCCAGCAGTCCGGCTAGGCCGGCCGAGCAGTACTTC. This gives the protein CASSPARPAEQYF.

This clonotype was seen ten or more times. The chain combines TRBV28 with TRBJ2-7; tentative D call: TRBD1 (5 bases). This CDR3 comprises 14 residues. The V gene's germline CDR1 is MDHEN and CDR2 SYDVKM. Deletions cut 3 bases from V and 9 bases from J, with 18 bases between. The CDR3 nucleotides read TGTGCCAGCAGTTTGGGGCCAGGCGGCGGTAGGCAGTACTTC. Translated, it gives CASSLGPGGGRQYF.